Below, 28 T cell receptor beta chains from the same sample are listed, as sequenced in a study of OX40 agonist ivuxolimab in advanced cancers. Data came from immunoSEQ multiplex PCR; TCRdb stores just in-frame clones and leaves some out. The repertoire holds almost 35,000 clones, with 70% to 85% as singletons. Source: CD4+ or CD8+ T cells sorted from blood, taken in a trial of the OX40 agonist ivuxolimab. These receptors were taken from an adult with an advanced solid tumor such as melanoma, head and neck, liver or kidney cancer.

The chain combines TRBV6-5 with TRBJ1-4; 8 nucleotides match TRBD1. The CDR3 totals 15 residues. With V trimmed by 6 bases and J by 7 bases, 10 bases remained unmatched. Looked up from germline, CDR1 is MNHEY and CDR2 is SVGAGI. The CDR3: CASRPRGTGSEKLFF. The CDR3 DNA sequence: TGTGCCAGCAGACCCCGAGGGACAGGCAGTGAAAAACTGTTTTTT.

The chain employs TRBV30 and TRBJ2-1; D is tentatively TRBD1 or TRBD2 (5 bases each). V lost 5 bases and J lost 7, with 15 bases in between. This CDR3 is built from 13 residues. The germline V gene encodes CDR1 GTSNPN and CDR2 SVGIG (reference sequence). Here the CDR3 reads CAWDPGALNEQFF. The CDR3 nucleotides are TGTGCCTGGGATCCCGGGGCCCTAAATGAGCAGTTCTTC.

This chain uses TRBV11-3 with TRBJ2-1, with D perhaps TRBD2 (5 bases). V dropped 7 bases and J dropped 6 bases, with 22 bases sitting between them. The length of the CDR3 is 16 residues. Germline lookup yields CDR1 SGHNT and CDR2 YENEEA. The CDR3 bases are TGTGCCAGCACCAACAACTTCATGGACGGACTCAATGAGCAGTTCTTC. It specifies CASTNNFMDGLNEQFF.

This sequence joins TRBV19 and TRBJ1-5, with D unclear. V was shortened by 3 bases and J by 3 bases, with 9 bases between the two germline ends. CDR3 length: 14 residues. Germline assignment: CDR1 LNHDA and CDR2 SQIVND (reference sequence). The CDR3, as DNA: TGTGCCAGTAGTATCGCCCTGTCCAATCAGCCCCAGCATTTT. Residues: CASSIALSNQPQHF.

The rearrangement uses TRBV18 and TRBJ1-5; 9 bases fit TRBD1. This CDR3 contains 14 residues. Unmatched junction bases numbered 2, after V lost 5 bases and J lost 3 bases. Per the germline V gene, CDR1 is KGHSH and CDR2 is LQKENI. The CDR3 spells CASSGTGNNQPQHF. The DNA for the CDR3 is TGTGCCAGCTCAGGGACAGGGAACAATCAGCCCCAGCATTTT.

There are a few counts of this clone. The rearrangement links TRBV18 to TRBJ1-1; D may be TRBD1 (6 bases). V lost 5 bases and J lost 5, with 12 bases in between. CDR1 is KGHSH and CDR2 is LQKENI in the germline V gene. CDR3 size: 13 residues. The CDR3 here is CASSFSGETEAFF. The CDR3 DNA reads TGTGCCAGCTCATTTTCAGGGGAGACTGAAGCTTTCTTT.

CDR3 region: CASSITTSNYEQYF. The CDR3 DNA sequence: TGTGCCAGTAGTATCACGACAAGCAACTACGAGCAGTACTTC. The chain couples TRBV19 to TRBJ2-7; D call uncertain. The germline CDR1 and CDR2 sequences are LNHDA and SQIVND (reference sequence). Trimming left V 3 bases short and J 3 bases short, with 12 bases between. The CDR3 is made up of 14 amino acids.

J is TRBJ2-7 and V is TRBV13; TRBD1 aligns across 11 bases. This CDR3 region has 15 residues. Germline V gene data show CDR1 as PRHDT and CDR2 as FYEKMQ (reference sequence). V dropped 5 bases and J dropped 6; count of bases not matched to a gene: 9. CDR3 protein: CASSPRDRGISEQYF. CDR3 nucleotide sequence: TGTGCCAGCAGCCCGAGGGACAGGGGGATCTCCGAGCAGTACTTC. The entire variable domain, with the rest obtained from reference TRBV13 and TRBJ2-7, is as follows: AAGVIQSPRHLIKEKRETATLKCYPIPRHDTVYWYQQGPGQDPQFLISFYEKMQSDKGSIPDRFSAQQFSDYHSELNMSSLELGDSALYFCASSPRDRGISEQYFGPGTRLTVT.

V and J are TRBV6-5 and TRBJ1-6, with D unresolved. Trimming pared 4 bases from V and 8 bases from J, leaving 15 bases between. The CDR3 is 15 amino acids. Germline-derived CDR1 and CDR2 are MNHEY and SVGAGI. The chain's CDR3 is CASSSAETDYSPLHF. The CDR3 DNA reads TGTGCCAGCAGTTCTGCAGAAACAGATTATTCACCCCTCCACTTT.

This clone was seen a handful of times. The rearrangement joins TRBV11-1 to TRBJ2-7; no reliable D call. Germline V gene data show CDR1 as SGHAT and CDR2 as FQDESV (reference sequence). This CDR3 contains 12 residues. The V end was cut by 10 bases, the J end by 8 bases, with 18 bases between. The CDR3 protein is CATSAELPQQYF. The DNA for the CDR3 is TGTGCCACCTCGGCGGAGCTTCCCCAGCAGTACTTC.

This rearrangement joins TRBV2 to TRBJ1-6; weak D call: TRBD1 (6 bases). V was clipped by 2 bases and J by 7 bases, with 9 bases between them. This CDR3 contains 14 residues. CDR1 and CDR2 (germline): SNHLY, FYNNEI. In DNA form, the CDR3 reads TGTGCCAGCAGTGAAAACAGGGAGAATTCACCCCTCCACTTT. As protein: CASSENRENSPLHF. Based on the CDR3 plus reference TRBV2 and TRBJ1-6, the full variable domain is EPEVTQTPSHQVTQMGQEVILRCVPISNHLYFYWYRQILGQKVEFLVSFYNNEISEKSEIFDDQFSVERPDGSNFTLKIRSTKLEDSAMYFCASSENRENSPLHFGNGTRLTVT.

This sequence joins TRBV30 and TRBJ2-1; no reliable D call. The ends were cut back, 0 bases at V and 4 bases at J, with 7 bases in the middle. The CDR3 runs 13 residues. CDR1 GTSNPN and CDR2 SVGIG come from the germline V gene (reference sequence). Written as DNA, the CDR3 is TGTGCCTGGAGTGTGGATGATTACAATGAGCAGTTCTTC. Its protein product is CAWSVDDYNEQFF.

The genes are TRBV11-3 and TRBJ2-5; D is perhaps TRBD1 (6 bases). Germline lookup yields CDR1 SGHNT and CDR2 YENEEA. V was trimmed by 5 bases and J by 0 bases, leaving 19 bases between them. CDR3 size: 17 residues. CDR3: CASSPGTSSEYQETQYF. The CDR3 nucleotides read TGTGCCAGCAGCCCAGGGACATCGTCCGAGTACCAAGAGACCCAGTACTTC.

In regard to this clone: A read error may produce the germline difference seen at one junction end. The chain recombines TRBV5-1 with TRBJ1-2; D remains unclear. In germline, CDR1 is SGHRS, CDR2 YFSETQ. The CDR3 extends over 15 amino acids. The CDR3 DNA sequence: TGCGCCAGCACCGCCGACTTGAGGGCTAATTATGGCTACACCTTC. Its protein product is CASTADLRANYGYTF.

The V call is TRBV30, the J call TRBJ1-3; D gene uncertain. The CDR3 extends over 14 amino acids. The germline CDR1 and CDR2 sequences are GTSNPN and SVGIG (reference sequence). Trimming took off 0 bases at V and 0 bases at J, with 6 bases between the two ends. The CDR3 nucleotides are TGTGCCTGGAGTGTGAAATCCTCTGGAAACACCATATATTTT. It is translated as CAWSVKSSGNTIYF.

The chain employs TRBV30 and TRBJ2-7; TRBD1 matches 7 bases. The CDR3 spans 13 residues. J was trimmed by 6 bases and V by 2 bases; bases with no gene match: 7. Germline CDR1 reads GTSNPN; CDR2 reads SVGIG (reference sequence). Here the CDR3 reads CAWSLTGIGEQYF. The CDR3, as DNA: TGTGCCTGGAGTCTGACAGGGATAGGCGAGCAGTACTTC.

The chain uses TRBV6-5 and TRBJ2-7; no clear D gene. Trimming shortened V by 4 bases and J by 2 bases, and 15 bases separated the two germline ends. The CDR3 runs to 15 residues. Looked up from germline, CDR1 is MNHEY and CDR2 is SVGAGI. The DNA for the CDR3 is TGTGCCAGCAGTTTAGGCGGCGACACCACCTACGAGCAGTACTTC. The encoded protein is CASSLGGDTTYEQYF.

This clone came up a few times. V is TRBV2 and J is TRBJ2-7; either TRBD1 or TRBD2 may fit D (5 bases each). The CDR3 has 14 residues. The V end was cut by 5 bases, the J end by 0 bases, with 11 bases between. Per germline, CDR1 SNHLY and CDR2 FYNNEI. This chain's CDR3 is CASSWDGSSYEQYF. The CDR3 DNA sequence: TGTGCCAGCAGTTGGGACGGTAGCTCCTACGAGCAGTACTTC.

This sequence joins TRBV5-4 and TRBJ2-3; maybe TRBD2 (7 bases). The CDR3 has 14 residues. Trimming stripped 2 bases from V and 6 bases from J, with 13 bases between. The germline CDR1 and CDR2 sequences are SGHNT and YYREEE (reference sequence). CDR3 nucleotide sequence: TGTGCCAGCAGCTTCCGGGGGGCCTCGGATACGCAGTATTTT. Translation: CASSFRGASDTQYF.

The gene calls are TRBV6-1 and TRBJ2-3; D might be TRBD2 (5 bases). The germline V and J ends were trimmed by 5 bases and 4 bases, with 16 bases remaining between them. The CDR3 contains 15 residues. Germline CDR1 MNHNS, CDR2 SASEGT. CDR3 protein: CASSSLGLGADTQYF. CDR3 sequence (DNA): TGTGCCAGCAGTTCACTAGGGCTGGGCGCAGATACGCAGTATTTT.

This rearrangement joins TRBV5-4 to TRBJ1-1; D is unresolved. CDR1 and CDR2 (germline): SGHNT, YYREEE (reference sequence). V was shortened by 4 bases and J by 1 base, with 11 bases between the two germline ends. CDR3 length: 14 residues. This CDR3 reads CASSLGEANTEAFF. CDR3 sequence (DNA): TGTGCCAGCAGCCTCGGTGAGGCGAACACTGAAGCTTTCTTT.

On this clone: Other nucleotide sequences from this sample produce the same CDR3. The V call is TRBV10-3, the J call TRBJ1-6; D uncertain. The germline CDR1 and CDR2 sequences are ENHRY and SYGVKD. Trimming shortened V by 0 bases and J by 15 bases, and 21 bases separated the two germline ends. The CDR3 has 16 amino acids. Here the CDR3 reads CAISESTTAVARGLHF. CDR3 DNA sequence: TGTGCCATCAGTGAGTCGACAACGGCTGTAGCTCGCGGCCTCCACTTT.

CDR3 DNA: TGCGCCAGCGTTGAATTCGACGGCACCTACGAGCAGTACTTC. This encodes CASVEFDGTYEQYF. This chain uses TRBV10-2 with TRBJ2-7; D is unclear. The CDR3 has 14 residues. Germline CDR1 reads WSHSY; CDR2 reads SAAADI. Trimming cost V 8 bases and J 2 bases, with 16 bases left between them.

The chain joins TRBV30 to TRBJ2-3, with TRBD1 matching over 7 bases. CDR1 and CDR2 (germline): GTSNPN, SVGIG (reference sequence). The CDR3 has 12 residues. With V trimmed by 5 bases and J by 1 base, 0 bases remained unmatched. As DNA, the CDR3 is TGTGCCTGGGGACAGGGCACAGATACGCAGTATTTT. It yields the protein CAWGQGTDTQYF. The full variable domain, completed using reference TRBV30 and TRBJ2-3, is SQTIHQWPATLVQPVGSPLSLECTVEGTSNPNLYWYRQAAGRGLQLLFYSVGIGQISSEVPQNLSASRPQDRQFILSSKKLLLSDSGFYLCAWGQGTDTQYFGPGTRLTVL.

This sequence joins TRBV7-9 and TRBJ2-5, with TRBD1 identical over 7 bases. The end of the DNA fits TRBJ2-7 better, so the J call may be wrong. The germline gives CDR1 SEHNR, CDR2 FQNEAQ (reference sequence). The CDR3 is 13 amino acids. CDR3 DNA: TGTGCCAGCAGCTCAGGGACAGATTACGAGCAGTACTTC. Translated: CASSSGTDYEQYF.

This chain uses TRBV7-9 with TRBJ2-7; D gene uncertain. The CDR3 contains 12 residues. Germline-derived CDR1 and CDR2 are SEHNR and FQNEAQ (reference sequence). The V and J ends lost 3 bases and 9 bases respectively, with 12 bases between them. CDR3 in DNA: TGTGCCAGCAGCTTGGAAGGAACGGTGCAGTACTTC. Protein: CASSLEGTVQYF.

V and J are TRBV28 and TRBJ2-5; D may be TRBD2 (5 bases). V was trimmed by 7 bases and J by 1 base, leaving 19 bases between them. From germline, CDR1 is MDHEN and CDR2 SYDVKM. The CDR3 extends over 16 amino acids. CDR3 coding DNA: TGTGCCAGCACCATCGGACCAGAGGGCTTCCAAGAGACCCAGTACTTC. Its translation is CASTIGPEGFQETQYF. Supplemented by reference TRBV28 and TRBJ2-5, the full variable domain reads DVKVTQSSRYLVKRTGEKVFLECVQDMDHENMFWYRQDPGLGLRLIYFSYDVKMKEKGDIPEGYSVSREKKERFSLILESASTNQTSMYLCASTIGPEGFQETQYFGPGTRLLVL.

The chain carries TRBV12-5 and TRBJ1-1; D is perhaps TRBD1 (5 bases). Germline CDR1 LGHNT, CDR2 FRNRAP. This CDR3 comprises 15 residues. Trimming took 0 bases from V and 5 from J, leaving 13 bases between them. The CDR3 reads CASGLVRTWGTEAFF. The CDR3 nucleotides are TGTGCTAGTGGTTTGGTACGGACTTGGGGGACTGAAGCTTTCTTT.